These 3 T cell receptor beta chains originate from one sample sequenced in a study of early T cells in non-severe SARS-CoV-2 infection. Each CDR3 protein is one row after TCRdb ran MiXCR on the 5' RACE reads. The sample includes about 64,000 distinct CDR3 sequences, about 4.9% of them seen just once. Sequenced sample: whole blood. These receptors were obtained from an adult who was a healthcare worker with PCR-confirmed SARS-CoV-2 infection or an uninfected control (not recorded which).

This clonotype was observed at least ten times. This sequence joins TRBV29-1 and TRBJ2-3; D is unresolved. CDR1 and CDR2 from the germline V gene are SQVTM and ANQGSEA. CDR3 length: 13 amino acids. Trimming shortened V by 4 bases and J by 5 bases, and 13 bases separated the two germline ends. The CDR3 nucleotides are TGCAGCGTTGGCCGGACCACCCTAGATACGCAGTATTTT. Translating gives CSVGRTTLDTQYF.

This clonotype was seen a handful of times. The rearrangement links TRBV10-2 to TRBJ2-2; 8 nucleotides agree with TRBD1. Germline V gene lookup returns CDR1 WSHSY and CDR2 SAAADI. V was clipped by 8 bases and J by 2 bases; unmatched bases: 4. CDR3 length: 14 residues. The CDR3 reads CASRDRLNTGELFF. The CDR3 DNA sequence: TGCGCCAGCCGGGACAGGTTAAACACCGGGGAGCTGTTTTTT.

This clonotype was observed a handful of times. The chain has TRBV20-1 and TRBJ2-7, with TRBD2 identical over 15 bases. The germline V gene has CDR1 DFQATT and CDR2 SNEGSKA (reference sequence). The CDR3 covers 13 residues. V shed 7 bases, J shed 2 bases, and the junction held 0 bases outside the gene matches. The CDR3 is CSGTSGGAYEQYF. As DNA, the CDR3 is TGCAGTGGGACTAGCGGGGGGGCCTACGAGCAGTACTTC.